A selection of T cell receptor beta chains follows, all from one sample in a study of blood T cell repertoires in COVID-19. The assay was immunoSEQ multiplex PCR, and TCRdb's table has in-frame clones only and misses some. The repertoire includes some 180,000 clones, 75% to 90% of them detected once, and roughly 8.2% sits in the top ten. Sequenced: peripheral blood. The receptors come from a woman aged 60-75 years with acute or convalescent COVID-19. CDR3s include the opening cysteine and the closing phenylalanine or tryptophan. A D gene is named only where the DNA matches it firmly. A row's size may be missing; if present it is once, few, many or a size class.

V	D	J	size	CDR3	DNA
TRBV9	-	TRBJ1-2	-	CASSVEPGPNYGYTF	TGTGCCAGCAGCGTAGAGCCAGGGCCTAACTATGGCTACACCTTC
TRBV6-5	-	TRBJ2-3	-	CASSLQATDTQYF	TGTGCCAGCAGTTTACAGGCCACAGATACGCAGTATTTT
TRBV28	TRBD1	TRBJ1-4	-	CASRDTGVKLFF	TGTGCCAGCAGGGACACAGGGGTAAAACTGTTTTTT
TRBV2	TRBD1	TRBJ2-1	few	CASSGGQGLDEQFF	TGTGCCAGCAGTGGGGGACAGGGGTTGGATGAGCAGTTCTTC
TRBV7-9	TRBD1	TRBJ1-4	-	CASSLVTGANEKLFF	TGTGCCAGCAGCTTAGTGACAGGGGCTAATGAAAAACTGTTTTTT
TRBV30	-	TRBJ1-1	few	CAWSMGAAEAFF	TGTGCCTGGAGTATGGGGGCGGCTGAAGCTTTCTTT
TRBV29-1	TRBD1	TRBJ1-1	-	CGTGGWGTEAFF	TGCGGGACAGGGGGATGGGGCACTGAAGCTTTCTTT
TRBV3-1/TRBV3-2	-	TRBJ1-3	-	CASSQDGMSSGNTIYF	TGTGCCAGCAGCCAAGATGGTATGAGCTCTGGAAACACCATATATTTT
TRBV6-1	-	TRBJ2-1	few	CASSESYSTEQFF	TGTGCCAGCAGTGAAAGTTATAGTACGGAGCAGTTCTTC
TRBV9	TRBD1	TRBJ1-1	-	CASSKALGGVTEAFF	TGTGCCAGCAGCAAAGCCCTAGGGGGCGTCACTGAAGCTTTCTTT
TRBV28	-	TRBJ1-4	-	CASSWGGLGEKLFF	TGTGCCAGCAGTTGGGGGGGGCTGGGTGAAAAACTGTTTTTT
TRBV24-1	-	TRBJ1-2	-	CATSAPLPTGNRGYTF	TGTGCCACCAGTGCCCCTCTCCCGACAGGCAATCGGGGCTACACCTTC
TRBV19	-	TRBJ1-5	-	CASRSRGIGGQPQHF	TGTGCCAGTAGAAGCAGGGGAATTGGAGGTCAGCCCCAGCATTTT
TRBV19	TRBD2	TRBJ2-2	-	CASSPLLPAGFTGELFF	TGTGCCAGTAGCCCCCTCCTACCAGCGGGATTCACCGGGGAGCTGTTTTTT
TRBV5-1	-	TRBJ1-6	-	CASRSGDSYNSPLHF	TGCGCCAGCAGATCAGGGGACTCCTATAATTCACCCCTCCACTTT
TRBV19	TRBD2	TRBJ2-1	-	CASSGLAGGNEQFF	TGTGCCAGTAGCGGACTAGCGGGAGGCAATGAGCAGTTCTTC
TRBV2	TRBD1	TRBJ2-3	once	CASEDRGRRTDTQYF	TGTGCCAGCGAGGACAGGGGGCGCCGCACAGATACGCAGTATTTT
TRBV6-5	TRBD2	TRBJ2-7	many	CATLRTSGAYEQYF	TGTGCCACTCTTAGGACTAGCGGGGCCTACGAGCAGTACTTC
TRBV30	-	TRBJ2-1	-	CAWSVLTFRDEQFF	TGTGCCTGGAGTGTACTAACCTTCAGGGATGAGCAGTTCTTC
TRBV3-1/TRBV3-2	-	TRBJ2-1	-	CASSQDPEDSYTYNEQFF	TGTGCCAGCAGCCAAGACCCCGAGGACAGTTACACTTACAATGAGCAGTTCTTC
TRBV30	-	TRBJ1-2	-	CAWNREGGYTF	TGTGCCTGGAACAGGGAGGGCGGCTACACCTTC
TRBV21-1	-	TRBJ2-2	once	CASSSGQPTNTGELFF	TGTGCCAGCAGTTCTGGACAGCCCACGAACACCGGGGAGCTGTTTTTT
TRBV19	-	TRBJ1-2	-	CASSIEGRANYGYTF	TGTGCCAGTAGTATAGAGGGCAGAGCTAACTATGGCTACACCTTC
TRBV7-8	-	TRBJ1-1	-	CASSLGGGVVSTEAFF	TGTGCCAGCAGCTTAGGGGGCGGGGTCGTGAGCACTGAAGCTTTCTTT
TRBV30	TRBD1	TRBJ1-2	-	CAWYWDRGYYGYTF	TGTGCCTGGTACTGGGACAGGGGATATTATGGCTACACCTTC
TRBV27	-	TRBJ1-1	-	CASNPWAGGTEAFF	TGTGCCTCCAACCCCTGGGCAGGAGGGACTGAAGCTTTCTTT
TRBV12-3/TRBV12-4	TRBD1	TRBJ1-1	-	CASRAGQGAEAFF	TGTGCCAGCAGGGCGGGACAGGGGGCTGAAGCTTTCTTT
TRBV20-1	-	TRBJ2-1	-	CSASSLTGRRDNEQFF	TGCAGTGCTAGTTCCTTAACGGGACGGAGGGACAATGAGCAGTTCTTC
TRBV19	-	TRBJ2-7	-	CASSYDTGPSYEQYF	TGTGCCAGTTCCTATGATACAGGACCTTCTTACGAGCAGTACTTC
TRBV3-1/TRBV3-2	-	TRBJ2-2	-	CASSQVQGVGELFF	TGTGCCAGCAGCCAAGTGCAGGGTGTGGGGGAGCTGTTTTTT
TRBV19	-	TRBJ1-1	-	CASSIWSMSGAFF	TGTGCCAGTAGTATCTGGTCTATGAGTGGAGCTTTCTTT
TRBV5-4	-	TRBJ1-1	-	CASSLSNSEAFF	TGTGCCAGCAGCTTGTCCAACTCTGAAGCTTTCTTT
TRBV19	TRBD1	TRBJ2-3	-	CASSTDRGGLNTQYF	TGTGCCAGTAGTACCGACAGGGGTGGGTTGAATACGCAGTATTTT
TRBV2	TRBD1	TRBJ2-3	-	CASRSDRGRLDTQYF	TGTGCCAGCAGAAGTGACAGGGGGCGCTTAGATACGCAGTATTTT
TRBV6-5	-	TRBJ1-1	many	CASSTLPMNTEAFF	TGTGCCAGCAGTACCCTACCCATGAACACTGAAGCTTTCTTT
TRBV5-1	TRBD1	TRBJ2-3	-	CASSSPRTGASTDTQYF	TGCGCCAGCAGCTCCCCCCGGACAGGGGCCAGCACAGATACGCAGTATTTT
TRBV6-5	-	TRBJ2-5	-	CASSGTFQETQYF	TGTGCCAGCAGCGGGACTTTCCAAGAGACCCAGTACTTC
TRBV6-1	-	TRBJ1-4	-	CASSDPAGWTTNEKLFF	TGTGCCAGCAGTGATCCGGCAGGGTGGACAACTAATGAAAAACTGTTTTTT
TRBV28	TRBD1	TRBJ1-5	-	CASSSGQGSQPQHF	TGTGCCAGCAGTTCTGGACAGGGAAGCCAGCCCCAGCATTTT
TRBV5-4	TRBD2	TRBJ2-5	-	CASSPGGRTSGDQETQYF	TGTGCCAGCAGCCCGGGGGGCCGGACTAGCGGGGATCAAGAGACCCAGTACTTC
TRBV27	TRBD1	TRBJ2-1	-	CASSLEGGPYNEQFF	TGTGCCAGCAGTTTAGAAGGGGGCCCGTACAATGAGCAGTTCTTC
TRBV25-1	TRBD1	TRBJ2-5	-	CASSEGQGVSETQYF	TGTGCCAGCAGTGAGGGACAGGGGGTTTCGGAGACCCAGTACTTC
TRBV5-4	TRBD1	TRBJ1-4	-	CASSTGTGPEKLFF	TGTGCCAGCAGCACCGGGACAGGGCCAGAAAAACTGTTTTTT
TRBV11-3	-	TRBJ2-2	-	CASSFKLAGTGELFF	TGTGCCAGCAGCTTTAAGCTAGCCGGGACCGGGGAGCTGTTTTTT
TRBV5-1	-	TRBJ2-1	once	CASSLAGSFNEQFF	TGCGCCAGCAGCTTGGCCGGGAGTTTTAATGAGCAGTTCTTC
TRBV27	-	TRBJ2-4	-	CASSLGVAKNIQYF	TGTGCCAGCAGCCTCGGGGTAGCCAAAAACATTCAGTACTTC
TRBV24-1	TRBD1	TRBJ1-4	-	CATSDEDRANFNEKLFF	TGTGCCACCAGTGATGAGGACAGGGCGAATTTTAATGAAAAACTGTTTTTT
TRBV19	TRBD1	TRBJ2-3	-	CASTDRVRDTQYF	TGTGCCAGTACGGACAGGGTTCGGGATACGCAGTATTTT
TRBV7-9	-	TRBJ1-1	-	CASSLGGVRGTEAFF	TGTGCCAGCAGCTTAGGCGGGGTTCGGGGCACTGAAGCTTTCTTT
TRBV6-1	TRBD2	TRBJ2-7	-	CASTDRGGVRDEQYF	TGTGCCAGCACCGACCGGGGGGGGGTTCGTGACGAGCAGTACTTC
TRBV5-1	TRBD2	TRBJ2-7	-	CASSPGLAGRGQYF	TGCGCCAGCAGCCCCGGACTAGCGGGTCGTGGGCAGTACTTC